This T cell receptor beta chain originates from a study of CD4 T cells in relation to SARS-CoV-2 and coronaviruses. As for the study in general: TCR beta CDR3s were sequenced after roughly ten-day antigen culture of PBMCs.

Germline V gene data show CDR1 as LNHNV and CDR2 as YYDKDF (reference sequence). The V gene end was trimmed by 1 base and the J gene end by 0 bases; junction bases not matched to a gene: 12. The CDR3 extends over 19 amino acids. Profiling relied on immunoSEQ multiplex PCR, and the TCRdb table lists in-frame clones only, not all of them. The data hold some 23,000 clones, with 75% to 85% observed a single time. As to this clone: Its antigen is unidentified.

Before the COVID-19 pandemic, during about 2010-2018, CD4+ T cells were taken from unexposed donors. After ten to eleven days of culture, CD4+ T cells were isolated. Approximately 2 million PBMCs per well were cultured with around 10 IU/ml IL-2. The source material was CD4+ T cells from PBMCs, cultured in vitro. This chain uses TRBV15 with TRBJ2-7; 10 nucleotides match TRBD1. The source of this sequence is a human donor in good health. CDR3 coding DNA: TGTGCCACCAGCAGAGTTAACCGGGACAGGGGCGAGAGCTCCTACGAGCAGTACTTC. This gives the protein CATSRVNRDRGESSYEQYF.